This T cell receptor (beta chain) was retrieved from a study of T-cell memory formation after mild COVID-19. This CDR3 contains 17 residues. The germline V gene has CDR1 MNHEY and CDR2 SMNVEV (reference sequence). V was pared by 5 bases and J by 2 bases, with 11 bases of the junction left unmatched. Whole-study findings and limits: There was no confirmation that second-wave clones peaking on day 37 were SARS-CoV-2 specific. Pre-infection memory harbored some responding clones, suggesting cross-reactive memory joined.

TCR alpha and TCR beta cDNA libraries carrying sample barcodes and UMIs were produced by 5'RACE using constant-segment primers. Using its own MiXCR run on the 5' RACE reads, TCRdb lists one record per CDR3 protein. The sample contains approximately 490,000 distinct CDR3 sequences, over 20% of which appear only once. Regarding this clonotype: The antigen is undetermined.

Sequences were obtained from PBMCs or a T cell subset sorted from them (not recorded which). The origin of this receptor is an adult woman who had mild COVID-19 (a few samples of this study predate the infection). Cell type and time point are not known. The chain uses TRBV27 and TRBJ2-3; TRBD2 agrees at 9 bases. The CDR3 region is CASSPILASGITDTQYF. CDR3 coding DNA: TGTGCCAGCAGTCCGATCTTGGCTAGCGGGATCACAGATACGCAGTATTTT.